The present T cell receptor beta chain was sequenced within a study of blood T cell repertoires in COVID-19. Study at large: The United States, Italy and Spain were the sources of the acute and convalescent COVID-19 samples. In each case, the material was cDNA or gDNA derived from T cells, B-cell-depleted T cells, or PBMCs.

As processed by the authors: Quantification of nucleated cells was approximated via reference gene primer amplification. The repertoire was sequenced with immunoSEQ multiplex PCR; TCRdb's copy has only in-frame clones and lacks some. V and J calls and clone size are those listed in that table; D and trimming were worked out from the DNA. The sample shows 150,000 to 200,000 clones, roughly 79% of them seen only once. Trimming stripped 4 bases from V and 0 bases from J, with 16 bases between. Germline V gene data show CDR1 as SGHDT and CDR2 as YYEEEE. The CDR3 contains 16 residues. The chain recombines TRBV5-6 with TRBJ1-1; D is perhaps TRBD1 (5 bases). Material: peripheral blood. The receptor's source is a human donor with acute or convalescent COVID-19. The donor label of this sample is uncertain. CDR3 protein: CASSGREYAMNTEAFF. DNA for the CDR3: TGTGCCAGCAGCGGCAGGGAATACGCAATGAACACTGAAGCTTTCTTT.